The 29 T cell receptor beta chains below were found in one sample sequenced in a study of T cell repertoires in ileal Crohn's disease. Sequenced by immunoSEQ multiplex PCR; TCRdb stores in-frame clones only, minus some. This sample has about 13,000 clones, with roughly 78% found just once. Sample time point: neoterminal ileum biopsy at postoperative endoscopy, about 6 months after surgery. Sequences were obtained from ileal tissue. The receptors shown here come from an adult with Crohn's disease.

The CDR3 bases are TGTGCCAGCAGTTGGGAGGGGTCTGGAAACACTGAAGCTTTCTTT. The encoded protein is CASSWEGSGNTEAFF. The rearrangement uses TRBV27 and TRBJ1-1; D is perhaps TRBD1 (5 bases). Germline CDR1 MNHEY, CDR2 SMNVEV (reference sequence). V was shortened by 4 bases and J by 2 bases, with 14 bases between the two germline ends. This CDR3 spans 15 amino acids.

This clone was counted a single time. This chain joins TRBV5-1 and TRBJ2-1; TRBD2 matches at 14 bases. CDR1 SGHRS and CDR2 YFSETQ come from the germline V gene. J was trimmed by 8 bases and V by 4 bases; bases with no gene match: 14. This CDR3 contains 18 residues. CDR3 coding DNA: TGCGCCAGCAGCACCTTATCGCGACTAGCGGGAGGGCTCGATGAGCAGTTCTTC. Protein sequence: CASSTLSRLAGGLDEQFF.

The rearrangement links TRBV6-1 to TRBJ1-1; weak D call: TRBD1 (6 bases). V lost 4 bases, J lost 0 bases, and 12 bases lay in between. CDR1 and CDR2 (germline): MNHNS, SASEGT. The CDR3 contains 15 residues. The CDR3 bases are TGTGCCAGCAGTGTTACAGGGTTTATGAACACTGAAGCTTTCTTT. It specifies CASSVTGFMNTEAFF.

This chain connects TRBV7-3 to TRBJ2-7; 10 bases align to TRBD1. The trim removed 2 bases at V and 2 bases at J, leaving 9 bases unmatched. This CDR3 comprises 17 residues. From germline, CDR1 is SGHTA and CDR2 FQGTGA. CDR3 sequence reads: CASSLSEWGTGAYEQYF. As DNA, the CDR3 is TGTGCCAGCAGCTTATCCGAATGGGGGACAGGGGCCTACGAGCAGTACTTC.

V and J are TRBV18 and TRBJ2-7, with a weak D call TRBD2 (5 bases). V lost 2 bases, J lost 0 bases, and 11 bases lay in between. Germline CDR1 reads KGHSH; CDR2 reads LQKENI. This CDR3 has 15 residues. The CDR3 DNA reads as TGTGCCAGCTCACCAGAGACGGGAAGCTCCTACGAGCAGTACTTC. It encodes CASSPETGSSYEQYF.

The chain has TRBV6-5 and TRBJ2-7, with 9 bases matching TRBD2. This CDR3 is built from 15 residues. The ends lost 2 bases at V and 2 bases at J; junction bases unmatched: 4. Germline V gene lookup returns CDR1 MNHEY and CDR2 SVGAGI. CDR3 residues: CASSYQREAPYEQYF. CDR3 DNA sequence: TGTGCCAGCAGTTACCAGCGGGAGGCCCCCTACGAGCAGTACTTC.

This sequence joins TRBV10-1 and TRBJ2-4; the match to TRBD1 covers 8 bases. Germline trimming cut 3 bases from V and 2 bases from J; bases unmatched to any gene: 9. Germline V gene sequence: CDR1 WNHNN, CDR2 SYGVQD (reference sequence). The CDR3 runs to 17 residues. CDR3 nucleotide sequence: TGCGCCAGCAGTGAAAGGGCAGGGGGCGAGCCCAAAAACATTCAGTACTTC. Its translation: CASSERAGGEPKNIQYF.

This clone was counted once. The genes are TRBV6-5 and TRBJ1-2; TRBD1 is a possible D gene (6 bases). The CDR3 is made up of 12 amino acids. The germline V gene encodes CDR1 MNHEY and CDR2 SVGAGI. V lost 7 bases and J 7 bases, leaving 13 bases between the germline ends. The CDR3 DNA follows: TGTGCCAGCATCATGGACAGCGGTGGCTACACCTTC. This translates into CASIMDSGGYTF.

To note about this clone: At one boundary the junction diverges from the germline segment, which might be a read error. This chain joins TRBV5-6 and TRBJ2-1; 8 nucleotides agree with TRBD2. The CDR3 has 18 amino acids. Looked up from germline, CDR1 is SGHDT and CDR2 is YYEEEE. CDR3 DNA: TGTGCCAGCAGGTTGGGGCGGGAGGCCCCGAGCTCCTACAATGAGCAGTTCTTC. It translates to CASRLGREAPSSYNEQFF.

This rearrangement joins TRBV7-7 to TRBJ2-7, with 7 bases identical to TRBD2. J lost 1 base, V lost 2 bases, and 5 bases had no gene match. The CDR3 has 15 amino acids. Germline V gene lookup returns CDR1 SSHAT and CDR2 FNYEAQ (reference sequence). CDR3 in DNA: TGTGCCAGCAGCTTATTTAGCGGGCCTTCCTACGAGCAGTACTTC. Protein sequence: CASSLFSGPSYEQYF.

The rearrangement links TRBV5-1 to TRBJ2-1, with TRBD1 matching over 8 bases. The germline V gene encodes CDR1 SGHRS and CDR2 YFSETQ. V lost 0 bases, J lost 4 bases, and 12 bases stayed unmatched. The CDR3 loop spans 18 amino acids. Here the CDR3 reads CASSLARSGTGKYNEQFF. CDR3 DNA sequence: TGCGCCAGCAGCTTGGCCAGATCCGGGACAGGCAAATACAATGAGCAGTTCTTC.

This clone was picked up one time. The CDR3 DNA sequence: TGTGCCAGCAGCTTAGAGGGCAACACCGGGGAGCTGTTTTTT. It translates to CASSLEGNTGELFF. This chain connects TRBV11-3 to TRBJ2-2; no definite D call. Trimming took 0 bases from V and 2 from J, leaving 4 bases between them. The CDR3 loop spans 14 amino acids. Germline CDR1 reads SGHNT; CDR2 reads YENEEA.

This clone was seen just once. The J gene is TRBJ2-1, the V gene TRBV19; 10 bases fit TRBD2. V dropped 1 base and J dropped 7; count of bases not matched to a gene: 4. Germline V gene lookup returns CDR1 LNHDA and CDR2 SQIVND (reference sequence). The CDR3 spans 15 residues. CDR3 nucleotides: TGTGCCAGTAGTATAGCCAGCGGGGGGGCAAATGAGCAGTTCTTC. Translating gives CASSIASGGANEQFF.

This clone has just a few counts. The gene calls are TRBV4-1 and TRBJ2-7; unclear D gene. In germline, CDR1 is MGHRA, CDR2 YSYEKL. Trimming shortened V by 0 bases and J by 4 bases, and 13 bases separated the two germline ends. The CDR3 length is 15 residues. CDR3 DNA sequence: TGCGCCAGCAGCCAAGATTACAGTTATTTTTACGAGCAGTACTTC. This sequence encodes CASSQDYSYFYEQYF.

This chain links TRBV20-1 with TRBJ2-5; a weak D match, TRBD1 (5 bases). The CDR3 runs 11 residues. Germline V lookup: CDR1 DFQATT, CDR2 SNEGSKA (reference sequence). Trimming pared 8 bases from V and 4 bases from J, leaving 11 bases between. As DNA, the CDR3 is TGCAGTTCCAGGGTAGGAGAGACCCAGTACTTC. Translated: CSSRVGETQYF.

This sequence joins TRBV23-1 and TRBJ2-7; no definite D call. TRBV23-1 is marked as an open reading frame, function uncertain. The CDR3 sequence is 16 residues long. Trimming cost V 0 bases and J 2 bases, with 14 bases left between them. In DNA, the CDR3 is TGCGCCAGCAGTCAATCGTTAACAGAGAGCCCCTACGAGCAGTACTTC. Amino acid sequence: CASSQSLTESPYEQYF.

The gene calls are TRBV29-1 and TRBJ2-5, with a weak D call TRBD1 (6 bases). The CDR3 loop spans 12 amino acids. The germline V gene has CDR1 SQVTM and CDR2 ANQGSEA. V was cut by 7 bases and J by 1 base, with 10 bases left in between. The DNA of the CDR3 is TGCAGCGCTAACAGGGCCCAAGAGACCCAGTACTTC. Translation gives CSANRAQETQYF.

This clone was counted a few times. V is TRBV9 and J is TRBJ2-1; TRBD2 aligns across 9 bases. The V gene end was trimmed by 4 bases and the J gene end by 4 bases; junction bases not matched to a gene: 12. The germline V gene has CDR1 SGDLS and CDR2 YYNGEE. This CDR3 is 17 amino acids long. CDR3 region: CASSSASRAGGYNEQFF. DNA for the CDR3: TGTGCCAGCAGCTCCGCGTCGAGGGCGGGAGGGTACAATGAGCAGTTCTTC.

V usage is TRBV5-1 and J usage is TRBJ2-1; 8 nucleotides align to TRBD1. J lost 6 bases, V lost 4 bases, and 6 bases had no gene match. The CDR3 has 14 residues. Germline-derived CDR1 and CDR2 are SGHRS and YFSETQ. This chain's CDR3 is CASSGRTGTNEQFF. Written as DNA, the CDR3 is TGCGCCAGCAGCGGCAGGACAGGGACCAATGAGCAGTTCTTC.

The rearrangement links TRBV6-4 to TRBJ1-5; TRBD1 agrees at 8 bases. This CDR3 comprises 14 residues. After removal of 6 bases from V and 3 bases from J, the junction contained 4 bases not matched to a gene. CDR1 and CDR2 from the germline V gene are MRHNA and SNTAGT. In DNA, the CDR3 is TGTGCCAGCAGCCCGACAGGGGCCAATCAGCCCCAGCATTTT. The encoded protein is CASSPTGANQPQHF.

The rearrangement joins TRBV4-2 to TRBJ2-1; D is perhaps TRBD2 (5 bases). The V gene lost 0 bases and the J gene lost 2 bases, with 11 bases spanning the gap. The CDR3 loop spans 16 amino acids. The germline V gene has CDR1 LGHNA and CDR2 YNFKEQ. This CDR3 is CASSQDGGFTYNEQFF. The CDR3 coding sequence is TGTGCCAGCAGCCAAGATGGCGGGTTCACCTACAATGAGCAGTTCTTC.

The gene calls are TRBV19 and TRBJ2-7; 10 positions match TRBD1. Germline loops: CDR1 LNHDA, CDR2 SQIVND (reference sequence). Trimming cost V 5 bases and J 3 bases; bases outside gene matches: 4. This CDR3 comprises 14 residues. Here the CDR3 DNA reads TGTGCCAGTAGTCGGACAGGGGGAGACTACGAGCAGTACTTC. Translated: CASSRTGGDYEQYF.

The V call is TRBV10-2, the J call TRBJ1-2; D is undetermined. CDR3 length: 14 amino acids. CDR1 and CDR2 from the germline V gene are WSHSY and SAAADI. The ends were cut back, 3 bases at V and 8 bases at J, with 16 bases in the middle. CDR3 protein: CASSEIGEGEGYTF. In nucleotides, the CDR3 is TGCGCCAGCAGTGAAATCGGGGAGGGTGAGGGCTACACCTTC.

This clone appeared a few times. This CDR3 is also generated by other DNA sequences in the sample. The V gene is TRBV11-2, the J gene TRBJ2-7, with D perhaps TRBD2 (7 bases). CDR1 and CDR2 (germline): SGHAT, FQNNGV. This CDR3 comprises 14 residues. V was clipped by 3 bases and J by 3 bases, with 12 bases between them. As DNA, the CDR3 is TGTGCCAGCAGCTTGGGGGGGCGCAGCTACGAGCAGTACTTC. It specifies CASSLGGRSYEQYF.

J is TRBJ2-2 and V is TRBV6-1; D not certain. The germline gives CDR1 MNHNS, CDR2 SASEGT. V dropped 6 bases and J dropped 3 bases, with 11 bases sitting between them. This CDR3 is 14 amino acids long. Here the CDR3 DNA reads TGTGCCAGCAGCCCCCTGAGGTACACCGGGGAGCTGTTTTTT. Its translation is CASSPLRYTGELFF.

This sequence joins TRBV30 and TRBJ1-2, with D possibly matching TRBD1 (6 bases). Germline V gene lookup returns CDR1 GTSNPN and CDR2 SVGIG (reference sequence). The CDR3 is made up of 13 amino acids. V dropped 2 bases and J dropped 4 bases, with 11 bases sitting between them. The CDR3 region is CAWSTDRSYGYTF. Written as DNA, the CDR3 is TGTGCCTGGAGTACCGACAGGTCCTATGGCTACACCTTC.

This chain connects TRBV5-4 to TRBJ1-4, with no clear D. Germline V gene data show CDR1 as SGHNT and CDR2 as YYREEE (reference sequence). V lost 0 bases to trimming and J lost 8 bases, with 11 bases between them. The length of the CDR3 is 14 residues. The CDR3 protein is CASSLGAIEEKLFF. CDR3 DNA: TGTGCCAGCAGCTTGGGAGCAATAGAGGAAAAACTGTTTTTT.

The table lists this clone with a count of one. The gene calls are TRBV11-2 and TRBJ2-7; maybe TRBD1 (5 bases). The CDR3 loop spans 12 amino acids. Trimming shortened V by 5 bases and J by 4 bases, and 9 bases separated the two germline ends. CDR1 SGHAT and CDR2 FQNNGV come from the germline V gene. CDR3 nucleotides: TGTGCCAGCAGCCGACAGAGTTACGAGCAGTACTTC. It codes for CASSRQSYEQYF.

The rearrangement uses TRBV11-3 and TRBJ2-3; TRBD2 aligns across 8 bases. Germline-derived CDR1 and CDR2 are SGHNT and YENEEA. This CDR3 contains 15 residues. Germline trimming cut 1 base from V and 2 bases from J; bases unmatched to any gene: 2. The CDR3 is CASSLAGGYTDTQYF. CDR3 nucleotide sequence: TGTGCCAGCAGCTTAGCGGGGGGGTACACAGATACGCAGTATTTT.